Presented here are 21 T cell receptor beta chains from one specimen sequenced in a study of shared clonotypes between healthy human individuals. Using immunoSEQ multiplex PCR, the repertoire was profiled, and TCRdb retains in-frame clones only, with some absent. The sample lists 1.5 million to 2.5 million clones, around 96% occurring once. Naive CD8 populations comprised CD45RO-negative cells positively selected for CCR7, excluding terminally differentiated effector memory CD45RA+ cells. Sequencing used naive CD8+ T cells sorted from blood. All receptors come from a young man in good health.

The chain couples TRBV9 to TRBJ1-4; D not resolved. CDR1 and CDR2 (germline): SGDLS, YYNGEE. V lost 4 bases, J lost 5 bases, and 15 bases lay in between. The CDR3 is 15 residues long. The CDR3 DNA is TGTGCCAGCAGCCCCCGGCCGGCAGAGAATGAAAAACTGTTTTTT. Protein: CASSPRPAENEKLFF.

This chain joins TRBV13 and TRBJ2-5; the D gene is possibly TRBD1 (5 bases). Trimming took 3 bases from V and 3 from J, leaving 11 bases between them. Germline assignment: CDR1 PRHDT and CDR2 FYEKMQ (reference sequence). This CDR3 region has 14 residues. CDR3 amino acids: CASSFLQAEETQYF. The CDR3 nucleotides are TGTGCCAGCAGCTTTTTACAGGCGGAAGAGACCCAGTACTTC.

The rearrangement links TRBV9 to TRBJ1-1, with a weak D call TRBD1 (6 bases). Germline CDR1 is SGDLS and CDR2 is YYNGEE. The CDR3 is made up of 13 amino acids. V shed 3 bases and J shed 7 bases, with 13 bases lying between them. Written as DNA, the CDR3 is TGTGCCAGCAGCGCAGGGACATCCATTGAAGCTTTCTTT. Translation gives CASSAGTSIEAFF.

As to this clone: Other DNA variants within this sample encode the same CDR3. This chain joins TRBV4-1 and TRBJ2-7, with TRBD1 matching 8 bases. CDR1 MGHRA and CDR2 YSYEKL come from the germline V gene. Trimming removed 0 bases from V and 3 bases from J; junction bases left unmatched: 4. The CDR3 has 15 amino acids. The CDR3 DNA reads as TGCGCCAGCAGCCAAGACTCGACAGGGGTCTACGAGCAGTACTTC. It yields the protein CASSQDSTGVYEQYF.

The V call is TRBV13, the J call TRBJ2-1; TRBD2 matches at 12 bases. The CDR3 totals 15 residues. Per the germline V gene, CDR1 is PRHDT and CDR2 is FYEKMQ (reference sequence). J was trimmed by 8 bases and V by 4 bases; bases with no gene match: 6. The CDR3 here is CASSSASGRVYEQFF. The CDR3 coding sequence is TGTGCCAGCAGCTCTGCTAGCGGGAGGGTCTATGAGCAGTTCTTC.

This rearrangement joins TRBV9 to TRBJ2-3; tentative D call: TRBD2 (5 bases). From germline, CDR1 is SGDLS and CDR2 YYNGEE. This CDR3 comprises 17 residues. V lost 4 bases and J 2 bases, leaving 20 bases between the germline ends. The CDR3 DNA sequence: TGTGCCAGCAGCCCCTCTGGGCGGGCCTTGCCCACAGATACGCAGTATTTT. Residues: CASSPSGRALPTDTQYF.

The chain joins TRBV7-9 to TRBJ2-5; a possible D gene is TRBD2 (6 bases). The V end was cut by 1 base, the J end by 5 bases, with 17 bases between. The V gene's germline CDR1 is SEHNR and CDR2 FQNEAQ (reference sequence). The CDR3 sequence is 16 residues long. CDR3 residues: CASSLVDLGGLETQYF. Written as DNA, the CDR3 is TGTGCCAGCAGCTTAGTCGACCTCGGGGGTCTTGAGACCCAGTACTTC.

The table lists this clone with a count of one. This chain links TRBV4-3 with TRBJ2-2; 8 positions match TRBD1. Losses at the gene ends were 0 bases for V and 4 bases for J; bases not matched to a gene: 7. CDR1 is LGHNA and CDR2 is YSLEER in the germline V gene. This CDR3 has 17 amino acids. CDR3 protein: CASSQEQGVSGTGELFF. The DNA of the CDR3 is TGCGCCAGCAGCCAAGAACAGGGGGTATCGGGCACCGGGGAGCTGTTTTTT.

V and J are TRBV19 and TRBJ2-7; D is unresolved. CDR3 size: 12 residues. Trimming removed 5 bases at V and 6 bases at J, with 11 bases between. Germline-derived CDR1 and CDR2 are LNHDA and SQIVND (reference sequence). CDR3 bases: TGTGCCAGTAGTCCCAACCCGAGCGAGCAGTACTTC. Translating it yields CASSPNPSEQYF.

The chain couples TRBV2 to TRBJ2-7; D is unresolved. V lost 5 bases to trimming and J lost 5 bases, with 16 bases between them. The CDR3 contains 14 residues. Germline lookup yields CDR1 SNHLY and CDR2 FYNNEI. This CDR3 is CASSPPGVYHEQYF. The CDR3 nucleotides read TGTGCCAGCAGTCCTCCTGGGGTGTACCACGAGCAGTACTTC. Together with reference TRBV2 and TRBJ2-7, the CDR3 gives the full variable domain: EPEVTQTPSHQVTQMGQEVILRCVPISNHLYFYWYRQILGQKVEFLVSFYNNEISEKSEIFDDQFSVERPDGSNFTLKIRSTKLEDSAMYFCASSPPGVYHEQYFGPGTRLTVT.

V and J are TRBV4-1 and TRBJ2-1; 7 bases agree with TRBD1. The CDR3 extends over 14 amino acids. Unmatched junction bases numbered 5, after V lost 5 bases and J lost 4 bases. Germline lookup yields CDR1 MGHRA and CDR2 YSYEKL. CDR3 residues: CASSIRQGYNEQFF. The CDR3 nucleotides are TGCGCCAGCAGCATAAGACAGGGTTACAATGAGCAGTTCTTC.

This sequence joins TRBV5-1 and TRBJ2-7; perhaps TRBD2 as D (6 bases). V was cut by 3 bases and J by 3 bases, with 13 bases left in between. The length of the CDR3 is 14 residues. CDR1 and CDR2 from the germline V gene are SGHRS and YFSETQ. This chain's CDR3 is CASSWGTGYYEQYF. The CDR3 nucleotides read TGCGCCAGCAGCTGGGGGACTGGTTACTACGAGCAGTACTTC.

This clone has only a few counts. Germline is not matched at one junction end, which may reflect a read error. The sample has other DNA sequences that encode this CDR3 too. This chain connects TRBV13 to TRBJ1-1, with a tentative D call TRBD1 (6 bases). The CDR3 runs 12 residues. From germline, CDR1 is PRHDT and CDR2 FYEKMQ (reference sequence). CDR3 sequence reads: CASSIGGTEAFF. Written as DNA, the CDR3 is TGTGCCAGCAGCATAGGGGGCACTGAAGCTTTCTTT. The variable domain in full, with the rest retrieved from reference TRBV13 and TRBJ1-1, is AAGVIQSPRHLIKEKRETATLKCYPIPRHDTVYWYQQGPGQDPQFLISFYEKMQSDKGSIPDRFSAQQFSDYHSELNMSSLELGDSALYFCASSIGGTEAFFGQGTRLTVV.

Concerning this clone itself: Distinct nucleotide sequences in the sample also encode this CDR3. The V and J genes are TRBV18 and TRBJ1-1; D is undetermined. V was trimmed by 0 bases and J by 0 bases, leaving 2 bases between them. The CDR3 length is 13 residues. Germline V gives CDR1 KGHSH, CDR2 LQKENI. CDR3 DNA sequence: TGTGCCAGCTCACCACCTCTGAACACTGAAGCTTTCTTT. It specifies CASSPPLNTEAFF.

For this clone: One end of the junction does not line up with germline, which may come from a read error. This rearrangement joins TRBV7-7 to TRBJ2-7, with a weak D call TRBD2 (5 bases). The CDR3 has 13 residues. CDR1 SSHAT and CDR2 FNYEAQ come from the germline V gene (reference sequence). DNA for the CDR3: TGTGCTAGCAGCCCCGGGAACTCCTACGAGCAGTACTTC. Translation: CASSPGNSYEQYF.

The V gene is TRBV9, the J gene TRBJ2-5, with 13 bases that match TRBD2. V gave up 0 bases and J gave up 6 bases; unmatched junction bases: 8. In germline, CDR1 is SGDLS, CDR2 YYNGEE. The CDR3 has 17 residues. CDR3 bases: TGTGCCAGCAGCGTAGATATTGGACTAGCGGGAGCAAAGACCCAGTACTTC. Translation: CASSVDIGLAGAKTQYF.

In DNA, the CDR3 is TGTGCCTGCCTGACCGGGGGCCACGAGCAGTACTTC. This codes for CACLTGGHEQYF. The chain has TRBV30 and TRBJ2-7, with D tentatively TRBD1 or TRBD2 (6 bases each). This CDR3 spans 12 amino acids. From germline, CDR1 is GTSNPN and CDR2 SVGIG (reference sequence). V lost 6 bases to trimming and J lost 5 bases, with 14 bases between them.

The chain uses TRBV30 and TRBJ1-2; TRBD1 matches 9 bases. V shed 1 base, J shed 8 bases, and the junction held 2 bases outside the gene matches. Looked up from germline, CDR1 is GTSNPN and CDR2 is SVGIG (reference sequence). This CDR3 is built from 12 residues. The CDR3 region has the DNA TGTGCCTGGAGTGAGACAGGGGGAGGCTACACCTTC. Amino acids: CAWSETGGGYTF.

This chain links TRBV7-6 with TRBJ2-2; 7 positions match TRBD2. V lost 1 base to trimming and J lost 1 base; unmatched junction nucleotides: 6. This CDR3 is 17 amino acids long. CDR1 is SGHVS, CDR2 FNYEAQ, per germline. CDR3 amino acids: CASSLVASGGNTGELFF. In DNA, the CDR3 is TGTGCCAGCAGCTTAGTAGCTAGCGGAGGGAACACCGGGGAGCTGTTTTTT.

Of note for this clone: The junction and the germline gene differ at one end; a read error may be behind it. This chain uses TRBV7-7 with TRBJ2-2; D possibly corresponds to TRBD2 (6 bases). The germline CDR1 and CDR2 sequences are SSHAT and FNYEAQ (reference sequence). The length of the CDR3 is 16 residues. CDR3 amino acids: CASSLETGDVTGELFF. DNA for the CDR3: TGTGCTAGCAGCTTAGAGACGGGAGATGTCACCGGGGAGCTGTTTTTT.

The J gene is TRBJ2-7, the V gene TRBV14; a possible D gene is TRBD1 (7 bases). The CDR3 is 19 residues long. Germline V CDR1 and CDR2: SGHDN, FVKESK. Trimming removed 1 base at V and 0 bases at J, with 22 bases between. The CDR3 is CASSQGHRGPGTDSYEQYF. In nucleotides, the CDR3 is TGTGCCAGCAGCCAAGGTCACAGGGGACCCGGGACTGACTCCTACGAGCAGTACTTC.